The 22 T cell receptor beta chains reported below all come from one sample, sequenced in a study of CD8 T cells in Susac syndrome. RNA in amounts of roughly 0.45 to 1 ug was reverse transcribed with random hexamers. TCRdb reprocessed the immunoSEQ multiplex PCR reads with MiXCR, giving one entry per CDR3 protein. Of more than 55,000 distinct CDR3 sequences listed, 96% were seen once; the top ten hold 0.11%. The sample consisted of CD4+ T cells from PBMCs. The receptors were gathered from a human donor with multiple sclerosis.

The sample holds one count of this clonotype. The chain couples TRBV5-1 to TRBJ2-3, with 11 nucleotides matching TRBD2. The ends lost 1 base at V and 0 bases at J; junction bases unmatched: 4. The CDR3 has 17 amino acids. Germline V gene sequence: CDR1 SGHRS, CDR2 YFSETQ. The DNA of the CDR3 is TGCGCCAGCAGCTTGAGAACTAGCGGGAGAAGCACAGATACGCAGTATTTT. This sequence encodes CASSLRTSGRSTDTQYF.

CDR3 bases: TGTGCCAGCATTCAGGGGTTAGCTGGGGCCAACGTCCTGACTTTC. As protein: CASIQGLAGANVLTF. The chain joins TRBV6-2 or TRBV6-3 to TRBJ2-6; a possible D gene is TRBD1 (6 bases). Trimming shortened V by 7 bases and J by 2 bases, and 12 bases separated the two germline ends. Germline V gene sequence: CDR1 MNHEY, CDR2 SVGEGT. This CDR3 has 15 residues.

The chain recombines TRBV20-1 with TRBJ1-5; D is undetermined. Trimming removed 3 bases at V and 5 bases at J, with 14 bases between. There are 14 residues in the CDR3. CDR1 is DFQATT, CDR2 SNEGSKA, per germline (reference sequence). The CDR3 coding sequence is TGCAGTGCTAGGGTGGGCAGAATTGATCAGCCCCAGCATTTT. Residues: CSARVGRIDQPQHF.

V usage is TRBV29-1 and J usage is TRBJ1-5, with 9 bases aligning to TRBD1. CDR3 length equals 13 residues. V trimming: 4 bases; J trimming: 6 bases; junction bases outside the gene matches: 4. CDR1 is SQVTM, CDR2 ANQGSEA, per germline. The CDR3 here is CSVGDRELQPQHF. CDR3 in DNA: TGCAGCGTTGGGGACAGGGAACTTCAGCCCCAGCATTTT. The full variable domain, its missing parts supplied by reference TRBV29-1 and TRBJ1-5, is SAVISQKPSRDICQRGTSLTIQCQVDSQVTMMFWYRQQPGQSLTLIATANQGSEATYESGFVIDKFPISRPNLTFSTLTVSNMSPEDSSIYLCSVGDRELQPQHFGDGTRLSIL.

The J gene is TRBJ2-7, the V gene TRBV3-1; no firm D call. Germline V CDR1 and CDR2: LGHDT, YNNKEL (reference sequence). This CDR3 has 14 amino acids. Between the trimmed V and J ends, which lost 1 base and 1 base, there was a span of 8 bases. The CDR3 DNA follows: TGTGCCAGCAGCCAAGGTCACGGGTCCTACGAGCAGTACTTC. This encodes CASSQGHGSYEQYF.

The CDR3 DNA follows: TGTGCCAGCTCTCCTTTGGACAGGGCGGCTACTCAGCCCCAGCATTTT. Translating it yields CASSPLDRAATQPQHF. J is TRBJ1-5 and V is TRBV7-2; TRBD1 matches at 8 bases. The length of the CDR3 is 16 residues. V was pared by 8 bases and J by 6 bases, with 15 bases of the junction left unmatched. CDR1 is SGHTA and CDR2 is FQGNSA in the germline V gene.

This chain connects TRBV28 to TRBJ2-7; the D call may be TRBD1 or TRBD2 (6 bases each). Between the trimmed V and J ends, which lost 10 bases and 1 base, there was a span of 11 bases. The length of the CDR3 is 12 residues. The germline gives CDR1 MDHEN, CDR2 SYDVKM. The CDR3 reads CATRRGSYEQYF. In DNA, the CDR3 is TGTGCCACCCGGAGGGGGTCCTACGAGCAGTACTTC.

This chain links TRBV6-5 with TRBJ1-2; 7 bases agree with TRBD1. V was clipped by 5 bases and J by 2 bases; unmatched bases: 2. CDR1 and CDR2 from the germline V gene are MNHEY and SVGAGI. The CDR3 is made up of 13 amino acids. The CDR3 sequence is CASSGTENYGYTF. The CDR3, as DNA: TGTGCCAGCAGTGGGACAGAGAACTATGGCTACACCTTC.

V is TRBV6-1 and J is TRBJ2-1, with 12 positions matching TRBD2. The CDR3 has 14 amino acids. With 8 bases clipped from V and 4 bases from J, the junction kept 3 bases outside the gene matches. Germline CDR1 is MNHNS and CDR2 is SASEGT. The CDR3 bases are TGTGCCAGCGGACTAGCGGGGAGATACAATGAGCAGTTCTTC. Translated: CASGLAGRYNEQFF.

The chain is built from TRBV20-1 and TRBJ2-5; D remains unclear. This CDR3 spans 10 amino acids. Deletions cut 5 bases from V and 3 bases from J, with 4 bases between. Germline CDR1 DFQATT, CDR2 SNEGSKA (reference sequence). The CDR3 DNA follows: TGCAGTGCTGGGAAAGAGACCCAGTACTTC. It yields the protein CSAGKETQYF.

The chain is built from TRBV2 and TRBJ1-1; 8 bases align to TRBD1. The V segment lost 8 bases and the J segment 1 base; nucleotides outside the gene matches: 12. From germline, CDR1 is SNHLY and CDR2 FYNNEI. The CDR3 extends over 16 amino acids. The CDR3 nucleotides are TGTGCCAGCCGGAGACAGGGGCTAATGGGGAACACTGAAGCTTTCTTT. Translation gives CASRRQGLMGNTEAFF.

This clonotype was picked up one time. This sequence joins TRBV4-1 and TRBJ1-6; D gene uncertain. V was pared by 4 bases and J by 9 bases, with 13 bases between. Germline CDR1 and CDR2: MGHRA and YSYEKL. The CDR3 spans 14 residues. In DNA form, the CDR3 reads TGCGCCAGCAGCCCCCGAGAGGTCGGTTCACCCCTCCACTTT. Translating it yields CASSPREVGSPLHF.

This chain connects TRBV12-3 or TRBV12-4 to TRBJ2-1, with 14 bases lining up with TRBD2. The CDR3 is 16 amino acids. The ends lost 1 base at V and 7 bases at J; junction bases unmatched: 3. The CDR3 sequence: CASSLGLAGGRNEQFF. The CDR3 nucleotides are TGTGCCAGCAGTTTAGGACTAGCGGGGGGGAGGAATGAGCAGTTCTTC.

The J gene is TRBJ2-7, the V gene TRBV5-6; TRBD1 is a possible D gene (5 bases). CDR1 is SGHDT, CDR2 YYEEEE, per germline. The V end was cut by 4 bases, the J end by 2 bases, with 16 bases between. The CDR3 length is 15 residues. The CDR3 region has the DNA TGTGCCAGCAGCCCCCTAGAGGACACCACCTACGAGCAGTACTTC. Amino acid sequence: CASSPLEDTTYEQYF.

The rearrangement links TRBV4-3 to TRBJ2-3; D gene uncertain. The CDR3 sequence is 15 residues long. The germline V and J ends were trimmed by 3 bases and 6 bases, with 16 bases remaining between them. Germline V lookup: CDR1 LGHNA, CDR2 YSLEER. CDR3: CASSHSTPFGDTQYF. The CDR3 DNA reads as TGCGCCAGCAGCCACTCAACTCCTTTCGGGGATACGCAGTATTTT.

The chain employs TRBV12-3 or TRBV12-4 and TRBJ1-5; D not resolved. V gave up 3 bases and J gave up 0 bases, with 6 bases separating them. This CDR3 has 14 amino acids. DNA of the CDR3: TGTGCCAGCAGTTTCGGGTCTAGCAATCAGCCCCAGCATTTT. Residues: CASSFGSSNQPQHF.

The chain uses TRBV29-1 and TRBJ1-1, with D unresolved. Germline V gives CDR1 SQVTM, CDR2 ANQGSEA. The V and J ends lost 5 bases and 8 bases respectively, with 12 bases between them. This CDR3 contains 11 residues. DNA of the CDR3: TGCAGCGTTCAACCGAACTTGGAAGCTTTCTTT. Residues: CSVQPNLEAFF.

The J gene is TRBJ1-1, the V gene TRBV29-1; D is unclear. From germline, CDR1 is SQVTM and CDR2 ANQGSEA. V lost 2 bases to trimming and J lost 5 bases, with 9 bases between them. The CDR3 has 12 amino acids. The CDR3 DNA reads as TGCAGCGTTGAACGCAGACGGACTGAAGCTTTCTTT. Protein product: CSVERRRTEAFF.

This sequence joins TRBV20-1 and TRBJ2-3; no firm D call. V was pared by 3 bases and J by 5 bases, with 15 bases between. The length of the CDR3 is 14 residues. The germline gives CDR1 DFQATT, CDR2 SNEGSKA (reference sequence). The DNA for the CDR3 is TGCAGTGCTAGCTGGTTAAGGGATCAAGATACGCAGTATTTT. Amino acids: CSASWLRDQDTQYF.

This chain uses TRBV29-1 with TRBJ1-2, with a tentative D call TRBD1 (5 bases). V lost 3 bases to trimming and J lost 6 bases, with 11 bases between them. CDR1 is SQVTM and CDR2 is ANQGSEA in the germline V gene. CDR3 length equals 12 residues. The CDR3 nucleotides read TGCAGCGTTGACGGAGGGGTTAATGGCTACACCTTC. As protein: CSVDGGVNGYTF.

V is TRBV11-2 and J is TRBJ2-7; 8 nucleotides agree with TRBD1. Germline CDR1 reads SGHAT; CDR2 reads FQNNGV. V gave up 5 bases and J gave up 3 bases; unmatched junction bases: 6. The CDR3 has 14 residues. The DNA of the CDR3 is TGTGCCAGCAGCCCGACAGGGGCGGGCTACGAGCAGTACTTC. It encodes CASSPTGAGYEQYF. The full variable domain, in which reference TRBV11-2 and TRBJ2-7 provide the parts outside the CDR3, is EAGVAQSPRYKIIEKRQSVAFWCNPISGHATLYWYQQILGQGPKLLIQFQNNGVVDDSQLPKDRFSAERLKGVDSTLKIQPAKLEDSAVYLCASSPTGAGYEQYFGPGTRLTVT.

DNA of the CDR3: TGCAGCGTCAACTCAGGGGACGGGTCGAACACCGGGGAGCTGTTTTTT. Translating it yields CSVNSGDGSNTGELFF. The rearrangement joins TRBV29-1 to TRBJ2-2; tentative D call: TRBD1 (6 bases). This CDR3 contains 16 residues. The V end was cut by 6 bases, the J end by 0 bases, with 17 bases between. The germline V gene has CDR1 SQVTM and CDR2 ANQGSEA.